Each of the 28 T cell receptor beta chains below was sequenced from the same sample in a study of blood T cell repertoires in COVID-19. The protocol was immunoSEQ multiplex PCR, while the TCRdb copy is restricted to in-frame clones and leaves out a portion. This table holds tens of thousands of clones, roughly 87% found once. Material: peripheral blood. The receptors derive from a woman of 80 years or more with acute or convalescent COVID-19.

This sequence joins TRBV6-5 and TRBJ2-4; 8 nucleotides agree with TRBD1. J gave up 0 bases and V 6 bases, and 4 bases lay outside the gene matches. CDR1 and CDR2 from the germline V gene are MNHEY and SVGAGI. This CDR3 spans 15 amino acids. CDR3 sequence reads: CASRRQGIAKNIQYF. The CDR3 coding sequence is TGTGCCAGCAGGAGACAGGGGATAGCCAAAAACATTCAGTACTTC.

The chain carries TRBV6-1 and TRBJ1-2; TRBD1 agrees at 7 bases. Germline V gene data show CDR1 as MNHNS and CDR2 as SASEGT. This CDR3 spans 13 amino acids. J was trimmed by 5 bases and V by 3 bases; bases with no gene match: 3. CDR3 amino acids: CASSDTGVYGYTF. CDR3 in DNA: TGTGCCAGCAGTGATACAGGGGTTTATGGCTACACCTTC.

This chain links TRBV19 with TRBJ2-5, with TRBD1 identical over 8 bases. Germline CDR1 reads LNHDA; CDR2 reads SQIVND (reference sequence). J lost 5 bases, V lost 8 bases, and 10 bases had no gene match. CDR3 length: 14 amino acids. The CDR3 reads CASRHSGGGETQYF. In DNA form, the CDR3 reads TGTGCCAGTCGCCACTCAGGGGGCGGGGAGACCCAGTACTTC.

The chain carries TRBV5-6 and TRBJ2-7, with 9 bases that match TRBD2. The CDR3 spans 16 residues. The germline gives CDR1 SGHDT, CDR2 YYEEEE. V was clipped by 6 bases and J by 6 bases; unmatched bases: 16. CDR3 sequence: CASTPGLGLAPSEQYF. DNA for the CDR3: TGTGCCAGCACCCCTGGGTTGGGACTAGCTCCTAGCGAGCAGTACTTC. The full variable domain, with the rest looked up from reference TRBV5-6 and TRBJ2-7, is DAGVTQSPTHLIKTRGQQVTLRCSPKSGHDTVSWYQQALGQGPQFIFQYYEEEERQRGNFPDRFSGHQFPNYSSELNVNALLLGDSALYLCASTPGLGLAPSEQYFGPGTRLTVT.

J is TRBJ1-2 and V is TRBV9; the match to TRBD1 covers 8 bases. The germline gives CDR1 SGDLS, CDR2 YYNGEE. With V trimmed by 0 bases and J by 7 bases, 8 bases remained unmatched. CDR3 length: 15 amino acids. The CDR3 nucleotides read TGTGCCAGCAGCGTAGATCAGGGGGCAGTTGGTGGCTACACCTTC. This gives the protein CASSVDQGAVGGYTF. Combining the CDR3 with reference TRBV9 and TRBJ1-2 gives the whole variable domain DSGVTQTPKHLITATGQRVTLRCSPRSGDLSVYWYQQSLDQGLQFLIQYYNGEERAKGNILERFSAQQFPDLHSELNLSSLELGDSALYFCASSVDQGAVGGYTFGSGTRLTVV.

The genes are TRBV5-1 and TRBJ2-3; 8 nucleotides align to TRBD2. The germline V gene has CDR1 SGHRS and CDR2 YFSETQ. CDR3 length: 14 residues. Trimming cost V 7 bases and J 3 bases; bases outside gene matches: 7. The chain's CDR3 is CASYSGVITDTQYF. The CDR3 DNA sequence: TGCGCCAGCTATAGCGGGGTGATTACAGATACGCAGTATTTT.

The rearrangement links TRBV28 to TRBJ2-2, with TRBD2 matching 7 bases. The CDR3 has 15 residues. Germline values: CDR1 MDHEN, CDR2 SYDVKM. V gave up 8 bases and J gave up 3 bases; unmatched junction bases: 9. The chain's CDR3 is CASRAWGRDTGELFF. CDR3 nucleotide sequence: TGTGCCAGCCGAGCATGGGGGAGGGACACCGGGGAGCTGTTTTTT.

The chain links TRBV3-1 (or the pseudogene TRBV3-2) to TRBJ2-1; 11 bases match TRBD2. J gave up 0 bases and V 1 base, and 8 bases lay outside the gene matches. Looked up from germline, CDR1 is LGHDT and CDR2 is YNNKEL (reference sequence). The CDR3 contains 19 residues. The CDR3 is CASSQAPGLAGASYNEQFF. The CDR3 nucleotides are TGTGCCAGCAGCCAAGCCCCAGGACTAGCGGGCGCCTCCTACAATGAGCAGTTCTTC.

This rearrangement joins TRBV11-3 to TRBJ2-3, with 8 bases lining up with TRBD1. This CDR3 has 15 residues. Germline CDR1 SGHNT, CDR2 YENEEA. With V trimmed by 4 bases and J by 0 bases, 3 bases remained unmatched. CDR3 residues: CASSYGQGSTDTQYF. The DNA of the CDR3 is TGTGCCAGCAGCTACGGACAGGGCAGCACAGATACGCAGTATTTT.

The rearrangement joins TRBV28 to TRBJ2-1; TRBD1 matches 9 bases. V lost 6 bases and J lost 3; bases outside the gene matches: 3. Germline V gene sequence: CDR1 MDHEN, CDR2 SYDVKM. The CDR3 extends over 14 amino acids. The chain's CDR3 is CASSGQGFYNEQFF. CDR3 coding DNA: TGTGCCAGCAGCGGACAGGGGTTCTACAATGAGCAGTTCTTC. Together with reference TRBV28 and TRBJ2-1, the CDR3 gives the full variable domain: DVKVTQSSRYLVKRTGEKVFLECVQDMDHENMFWYRQDPGLGLRLIYFSYDVKMKEKGDIPEGYSVSREKKERFSLILESASTNQTSMYLCASSGQGFYNEQFFGPGTRLTVL.

The chain couples TRBV29-1 to TRBJ1-5; TRBD1 matches 9 bases. J was trimmed by 3 bases and V by 5 bases; bases with no gene match: 8. CDR1 is SQVTM and CDR2 is ANQGSEA in the germline V gene. This CDR3 is built from 15 residues. CDR3 nucleotide sequence: TGCAGCGTTACATCGACAGGGGGGATCAATCAGCCCCAGCATTTT. Protein product: CSVTSTGGINQPQHF.

This chain connects TRBV6-5 to TRBJ2-1; D possibly corresponds to TRBD1 (6 bases). Trimming removed 1 base from V and 2 bases from J, with 9 bases in between. Germline assignment: CDR1 MNHEY and CDR2 SVGAGI. This CDR3 contains 15 residues. Here the CDR3 DNA reads TGTGCCAGCAGTTACTACCGGACAGCCTACAATGAGCAGTTCTTC. As protein: CASSYYRTAYNEQFF.

CDR3 in DNA: TGTGCCAGCAGTTTATCGTGGGCCAGGGGCACGAGGAAACTGTTTTTT. Translating gives CASSLSWARGTRKLFF. The chain employs TRBV27 and TRBJ1-4, with D possibly matching TRBD1 (6 bases). Germline lookup yields CDR1 MNHEY and CDR2 SMNVEV (reference sequence). V was trimmed by 0 bases and J by 11 bases, leaving 19 bases between them. The CDR3 totals 16 residues.

In nucleotides, the CDR3 is TGCGCCAGCAGCCTACTAGCGGGAAACAATGAGCAGTTCTTC. Its protein is CASSLLAGNNEQFF. This rearrangement joins TRBV5-1 to TRBJ2-1, with 10 positions matching TRBD2. The length of the CDR3 is 14 residues. V lost 4 bases to trimming and J lost 5 bases; unmatched junction nucleotides: 3. CDR1 and CDR2 (germline): SGHRS, YFSETQ.

The chain carries TRBV6-1 and TRBJ2-7, with TRBD1 identical over 7 bases. Germline CDR1 and CDR2: MNHNS and SASEGT. The CDR3 has 13 amino acids. Losses at the gene ends were 6 bases for V and 5 bases for J; bases not matched to a gene: 7. The CDR3 is CASRTPGGDEQYF. In DNA form, the CDR3 reads TGTGCCAGCAGAACCCCAGGGGGAGACGAGCAGTACTTC.

J is TRBJ2-7 and V is TRBV11-2, with D possibly matching TRBD1 (6 bases). Germline CDR1 SGHAT, CDR2 FQNNGV. This CDR3 region has 15 residues. The V gene lost 1 base and the J gene lost 0 bases, with 10 bases spanning the gap. This CDR3 reads CASSLVPGASYEQYF. The CDR3 DNA sequence: TGTGCCAGCAGCTTAGTCCCAGGGGCCTCCTACGAGCAGTACTTC.

The rearrangement links TRBV21-1 to TRBJ2-7; no DNA check was done on the table's D call, TRBD2. TRBV21-1 is shown as a pseudogene. The CDR3 spans 17 residues. CDR3 loop: CASSSRTVAGINYEQYF. The CDR3 region has the DNA TGTGCCAGCAGCTCCCGGACGGTCGCGGGAATTAACTACGAGCAGTACTTC.

The J gene is TRBJ2-3, the V gene TRBV6-4; the match to TRBD2 covers 7 bases. The CDR3 is 15 amino acids. V dropped 5 bases and J dropped 0; count of bases not matched to a gene: 5. The germline V gene encodes CDR1 MRHNA and CDR2 SNTAGT. The CDR3 coding sequence is TGTGCCAGCAGTTCCCTTAGCGGGAGCACAGATACGCAGTATTTT. It translates to CASSSLSGSTDTQYF.

The chain couples TRBV7-2 to TRBJ1-1; D uncertain. Deletions cut 5 bases from V and 5 bases from J, with 12 bases between. Germline lookup yields CDR1 SGHTA and CDR2 FQGNSA. The CDR3 is made up of 13 amino acids. The CDR3: CASSGGPITEAFF. The CDR3 region has the DNA TGTGCCAGCAGCGGAGGCCCTATTACTGAAGCTTTCTTT.

The gene calls are TRBV15 and TRBJ1-2; 7 nucleotides agree with TRBD1. Germline loops: CDR1 LNHNV, CDR2 YYDKDF (reference sequence). J lost 6 bases, V lost 3 bases, and 10 bases had no gene match. The CDR3 consists of 15 residues. CDR3 loop: CATSSEPGTADGYTF. The DNA for the CDR3 is TGTGCCACCAGCAGCGAACCTGGGACAGCAGATGGCTACACCTTC.

This chain uses TRBV7-9 with TRBJ2-7, with 8 bases that match TRBD1. CDR1 SEHNR and CDR2 FQNEAQ come from the germline V gene (reference sequence). The CDR3 is 14 amino acids. V gave up 3 bases and J gave up 6 bases; unmatched junction bases: 7. DNA of the CDR3: TGTGCCAGCAGCTTTTTAAGACAGGGGCCCGAGCAGTACTTC. This codes for CASSFLRQGPEQYF.

This clone was detected once. J is TRBJ2-3 and V is TRBV9; 7 bases align to TRBD2. CDR3 length equals 15 residues. Trimming took 0 bases from V and 4 from J; bases not matched to a gene: 5. Germline V CDR1 and CDR2: SGDLS, YYNGEE. CDR3 nucleotide sequence: TGTGCCAGCAGCGTAGTAGCGGCGGGGGCAGATACGCAGTATTTT. Translating gives CASSVVAAGADTQYF.

The chain has TRBV7-9 and TRBJ1-2; D call uncertain. CDR1 and CDR2 (germline): SEHNR, FQNEAQ (reference sequence). This CDR3 is 13 amino acids long. Trimming shortened V by 1 base and J by 5 bases, and 8 bases separated the two germline ends. As DNA, the CDR3 is TGTGCCAGCAGCTTAGACCCCGGGTATGGCTACACCTTC. Protein: CASSLDPGYGYTF.

The chain is built from TRBV19 and TRBJ2-1, with 7 positions matching TRBD2. Trimming cost V 3 bases and J 2 bases; bases outside gene matches: 4. CDR3 length: 15 amino acids. From germline, CDR1 is LNHDA and CDR2 SQIVND (reference sequence). The CDR3 protein is CASSMVSGPYNEQFF. DNA for the CDR3: TGTGCCAGTAGTATGGTTAGCGGGCCCTACAATGAGCAGTTCTTC.

The chain carries TRBV19 and TRBJ2-5, with 8 bases matching TRBD1. The V gene end was trimmed by 4 bases and the J gene end by 3 bases; junction bases not matched to a gene: 10. The length of the CDR3 is 16 residues. The germline gives CDR1 LNHDA, CDR2 SQIVND (reference sequence). In DNA form, the CDR3 reads TGTGCCAGTAGTAGGACCGGGACAGGTGACAAAGAGACCCAGTACTTC. This codes for CASSRTGTGDKETQYF.

J is TRBJ1-6 and V is TRBV6-1; D is unclear. The V end was cut by 0 bases, the J end by 8 bases, with 14 bases between. The CDR3 contains 16 residues. The V gene's germline CDR1 is MNHNS and CDR2 SASEGT. CDR3 sequence reads: CASSEAIGVRDSPLHF. In DNA, the CDR3 is TGTGCCAGCAGTGAAGCGATCGGGGTTAGGGATTCACCCCTCCACTTT.

This chain links TRBV11-3 with TRBJ2-3; TRBD2 matches 10 bases. The germline V gene has CDR1 SGHNT and CDR2 YENEEA. This CDR3 region has 15 residues. Trimming took 5 bases from V and 4 from J; bases not matched to a gene: 6. The DNA for the CDR3 is TGTGCCAGCAGCGAACTAGCGGGGCCCCCAGATACGCAGTATTTT. Its translation: CASSELAGPPDTQYF.

The table lists this clone with a few counts. V is TRBV11-2 and J is TRBJ2-1; 7 positions match TRBD2. The junction had 8 bases not matched to a gene; V was cut back by 5 bases and J by 4 bases. Germline lookup yields CDR1 SGHAT and CDR2 FQNNGV. The CDR3 loop spans 15 amino acids. The CDR3 DNA is TGTGCCAGCAGCCCCCCGGGTAGCGGGTACAATGAGCAGTTCTTC. Translation: CASSPPGSGYNEQFF.